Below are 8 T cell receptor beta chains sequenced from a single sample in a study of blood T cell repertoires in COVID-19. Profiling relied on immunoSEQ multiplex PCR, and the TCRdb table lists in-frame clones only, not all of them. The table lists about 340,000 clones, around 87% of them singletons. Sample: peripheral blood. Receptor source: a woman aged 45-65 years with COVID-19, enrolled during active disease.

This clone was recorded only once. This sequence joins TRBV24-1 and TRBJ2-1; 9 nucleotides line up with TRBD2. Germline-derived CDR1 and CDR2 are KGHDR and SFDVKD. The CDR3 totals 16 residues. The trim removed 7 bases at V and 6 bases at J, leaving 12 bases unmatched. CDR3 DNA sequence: TGTGCCACCAGCCACCGGGGCGGGGGGGGTGGCAATGAGCAGTTCTTC. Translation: CATSHRGGGGGNEQFF.

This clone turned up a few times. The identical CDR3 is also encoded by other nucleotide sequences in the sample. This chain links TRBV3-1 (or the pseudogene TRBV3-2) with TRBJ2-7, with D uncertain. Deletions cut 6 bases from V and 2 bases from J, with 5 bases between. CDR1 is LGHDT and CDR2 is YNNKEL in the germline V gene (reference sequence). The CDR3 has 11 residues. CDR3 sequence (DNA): TGTGCCAGCAGTCACACCTACGAGCAGTACTTC. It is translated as CASSHTYEQYF.

CDR3 nucleotide sequence: TGTGCCAGCGGGAGGAGGTCCTACGAGCAGTACTTC. Protein: CASGRRSYEQYF. The rearrangement joins TRBV3-1 (or the pseudogene TRBV3-2) to TRBJ2-7; D may be TRBD2 (6 bases). The CDR3 extends over 12 amino acids. Trimming cost V 8 bases and J 1 base, with 9 bases left between them. From germline, CDR1 is LGHDT and CDR2 YNNKEL (reference sequence).

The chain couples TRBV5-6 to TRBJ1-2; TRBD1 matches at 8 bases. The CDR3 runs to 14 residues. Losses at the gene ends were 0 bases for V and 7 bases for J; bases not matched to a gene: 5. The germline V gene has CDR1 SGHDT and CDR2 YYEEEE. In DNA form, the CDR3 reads TGTGCCAGCAGCTTGGGACAGGGGAAGTTTGGCTACACCTTC. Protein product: CASSLGQGKFGYTF.

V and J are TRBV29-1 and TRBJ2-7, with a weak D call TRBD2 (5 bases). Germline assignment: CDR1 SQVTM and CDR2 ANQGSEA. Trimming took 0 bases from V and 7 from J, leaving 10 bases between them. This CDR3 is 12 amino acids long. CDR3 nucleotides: TGCAGCGTTGAAGATTCGAGGGTAGAGCAGTACTTC. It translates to CSVEDSRVEQYF.

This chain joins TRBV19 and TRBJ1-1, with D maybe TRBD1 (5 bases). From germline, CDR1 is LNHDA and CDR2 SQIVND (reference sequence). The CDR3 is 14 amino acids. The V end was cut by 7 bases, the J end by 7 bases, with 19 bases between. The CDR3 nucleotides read TGTGCCAGTACCCTGGGGCCCCGCCGAGGTGAAGCTTTCTTT. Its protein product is CASTLGPRRGEAFF.

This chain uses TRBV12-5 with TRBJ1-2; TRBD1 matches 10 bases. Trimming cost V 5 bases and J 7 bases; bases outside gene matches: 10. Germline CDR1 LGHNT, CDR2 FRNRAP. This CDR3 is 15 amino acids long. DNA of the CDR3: TGTGCTAGTGGTCCGGGGGGACAGGGGTTCGGTGGCTACACCTTC. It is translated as CASGPGGQGFGGYTF. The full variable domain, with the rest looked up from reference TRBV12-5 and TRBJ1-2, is DARVTQTPRHKVTEMGQEVTMRCQPILGHNTVFWYRQTMMQGLELLAYFRNRAPLDDSGMPKDRFSAEMPDATLATLKIQPSEPRDSAVYFCASGPGGQGFGGYTFGSGTRLTVV.

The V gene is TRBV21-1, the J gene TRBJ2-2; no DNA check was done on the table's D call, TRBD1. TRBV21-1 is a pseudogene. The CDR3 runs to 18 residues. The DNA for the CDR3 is TGTGCCAGCAGCTCTACGGGACAGGGGGCGCGGGACACCGGGGAGCTGTTTTTT. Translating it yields CASSSTGQGARDTGELFF.